Listed below are T cell receptor beta chains from one sample, sequenced in a study of T cells in Graves' hyperthyroidism and ophthalmopathy. TCRdb reprocessed the multiplex PCR reads with MiXCR, giving one entry per CDR3 protein. This sample has around 610,000 distinct CDR3 sequences, with roughly 15% found just once. Sequenced: blood. The receptors here all came from a middle-aged woman with Graves' ophthalmopathy. CDR3s include the opening cysteine and the closing phenylalanine or tryptophan. The D gene is left open where the match is weak. Clone size is given for some rows only: seen once, a few or many times, or a class if the clone is expanded.

clone size,D gene,J gene,V gene,CDR3 protein,CDR3 DNA
NA,NA,TRBJ2-7,TRBV10-3,CAISADVSSYEQYF,TGTGCCATCAGTGCGGACGTAAGCTCCTACGAGCAGTACTTC
many,NA,TRBJ2-2,TRBV6-5,CASSYTGTGELFF,TGTGCCAGCAGTTATACGGGGACCGGGGAGCTGTTTTTT
many,NA,TRBJ2-5,TRBV12-3/TRBV12-4,CASSFSSETQYF,TGTGCCAGCAGTTTTTCCTCGGAGACCCAGTACTTC
many,NA,TRBJ1-2,TRBV20-1,CSARDGVYGYTF,TGCAGTGCTAGAGATGGTGTGTATGGCTACACCTTC
few,TRBD2,TRBJ2-5,TRBV11-2,CASSLVGLAGVEETQYF,TGTGCCAGCAGCTTAGTTGGACTAGCGGGAGTTGAGGAGACCCAGTACTTC
many,TRBD2,TRBJ2-1,TRBV6-1,CASSEGVAGFNEQFF,TGTGCCAGCAGTGAGGGGGTAGCGGGATTCAATGAGCAGTTCTTC
many,NA,TRBJ2-7,TRBV7-9,CASSSTSGRPGEQYF,TGTGCCAGCAGCTCGACCTCCGGCAGGCCGGGGGAGCAGTACTTC
many,NA,TRBJ2-1,TRBV3-1,CASSQESGEQFF,TGTGCCAGCAGCCAAGAATCTGGGGAGCAGTTCTTC
many,NA,TRBJ2-7,TRBV6-5,CASSYSGRSYEQYF,TGTGCCAGCAGTTACTCCGGCAGGTCCTACGAGCAGTACTTC
many,NA,TRBJ2-5,TRBV12-3/TRBV12-4,CASSFTGETQYF,TGTGCCAGCAGTTTCACCGGGGAGACCCAGTACTTC
many,NA,TRBJ1-5,TRBV12-3/TRBV12-4,CASNTFGRDNNQPQHF,TGTGCCAGCAACACCTTCGGGAGGGACAACAATCAGCCCCAGCATTTT
many,NA,TRBJ2-2,TRBV6-5,CASSYDHTGELLF,TGTGCCAGCAGTTACGATCACACCGGGGAGCTGCTTTTT
many,TRBD2,TRBJ2-2,TRBV30,CAWTGLAGYTGELFF,TGTGCCTGGACGGGACTAGCGGGATACACCGGGGAGCTGTTTTTT
many,NA,TRBJ1-5,TRBV2,CASAPQLGNQPQHF,TGTGCCAGCGCCCCGCAGTTGGGCAATCAGCCCCAGCATTTT
NA,TRBD1,TRBJ2-7,TRBV5-1,CASSFGTALSYEQYF,TGCGCCAGCAGCTTCGGGACAGCCTTATCCTACGAGCAGTACTTC
many,NA,TRBJ1-1,TRBV6-5,CASSYRRAGVGEAFF,TGTGCCAGCAGTTACCGTCGTGCTGGAGTGGGTGAAGCTTTCTTT
many,NA,TRBJ2-7,TRBV6-2/TRBV6-3,CASSGLGEEPYEQYF,TGTGCCAGCAGTGGCCTGGGGGAAGAGCCCTACGAGCAGTACTTC
many,NA,TRBJ2-7,TRBV27,CASSSLRIYEQYF,TGTGCCAGCAGCTCACTCAGGATTTACGAGCAGTACTTC
NA,NA,TRBJ1-2,TRBV6-1,CASSGQPFYGYTF,TGTGCCAGCAGTGGACAGCCCTTCTATGGCTACACCTTC
NA,TRBD1,TRBJ2-2,TRBV7-9,CASGPPTGVTGELFF,TGTGCCAGCGGTCCTCCTACAGGGGTAACCGGGGAGCTGTTTTTT
NA,TRBD2,TRBJ2-7,TRBV2,CASRPSGTSVYEQYF,TGTGCCAGCAGACCTTCGGGGACTAGCGTTTACGAGCAGTACTTC
NA,TRBD1,TRBJ2-4,TRBV9,CASSLRPGTDSVAKNIQYF,TGTGCCAGCAGCCTAAGGCCCGGGACAGATTCGGTAGCCAAAAACATTCAGTACTTC
many,NA,TRBJ1-1,TRBV15,CATSRPRGARGSEAFF,TGTGCCACCAGCAGGCCTAGGGGGGCCCGGGGGTCTGAAGCTTTCTTT
NA,NA,TRBJ1-5,TRBV20-1,CSAQLGQPQHF,TGCAGTGCCCAGTTAGGTCAGCCCCAGCATTTT
many,TRBD2,TRBJ2-5,TRBV15,CATSSRTSGEQETQYF,TGTGCCACCAGCTCCAGGACTAGCGGGGAACAAGAGACCCAGTACTTC
few,NA,TRBJ2-7,TRBV6-5,CASSYSGTSNYEQYF,TGTGCCAGCAGTTACTCGGGGACATCTAACTACGAGCAGTACTTC
few,NA,TRBJ1-5,TRBV4-2,CASSQIPPDNQPQHF,TGTGCCAGCAGCCAAATACCCCCTGACAATCAGCCCCAGCATTTT
NA,NA,TRBJ2-5,TRBV7-9,CAITSSGSQETQYF,TGTGCCATCACCTCGAGCGGGTCCCAAGAGACCCAGTACTTC
few,NA,TRBJ1-1,TRBV27,CASSLFAGGVNTEAFF,TGTGCCAGCAGTTTATTCGCGGGTGGCGTAAACACTGAAGCTTTCTTT
many,NA,TRBJ1-1,TRBV20-1,CSARDIRSTEAFF,TGCAGTGCTAGAGACATACGATCCACTGAAGCTTTCTTT
NA,NA,TRBJ2-4,TRBV6-2/TRBV6-3,CASTSGTKNIQYF,TGTGCCAGCACCTCGGGAACAAAAAACATTCAGTACTTC
many,NA,TRBJ2-5,TRBV19,CASSMGTRNQETQYF,TGTGCCAGTAGTATGGGAACACGAAACCAAGAGACCCAGTACTTC
few,NA,TRBJ1-5,TRBV13,CASSRGGVSQPQHF,TGTGCCAGCAGCCGCGGGGGTGTCAGTCAGCCCCAGCATTTT
many,TRBD1,TRBJ2-5,TRBV12-3/TRBV12-4,CASSFGTGGPYQETQYF,TGTGCCAGCAGTTTTGGGACAGGGGGACCGTACCAAGAGACCCAGTACTTC
few,TRBD1,TRBJ1-2,TRBV18,CASSPPGTAPYGYTF,TGTGCCAGCTCACCACCGGGGACAGCGCCGTATGGCTACACCTTC
medium-sized,TRBD2,TRBJ2-7,TRBV6-5,CASHSGNSYEQYF,TGTGCCAGCCATAGCGGGAACTCCTACGAGCAGTACTTC
many,NA,TRBJ1-6,TRBV18,CASSPDGGLGSPLHF,TGTGCCAGCTCACCAGACGGGGGGCTAGGCTCACCCCTCCACTTT
many,NA,TRBJ2-7,TRBV30,CAWTEGAYEQYF,TGTGCCTGGACGGAGGGCGCGTACGAGCAGTACTTC
NA,TRBD1,TRBJ1-5,TRBV30,CAWSDGQGAQPQHF,TGTGCCTGGAGCGACGGACAGGGTGCCCAGCCCCAGCATTTT
many,NA,TRBJ2-1,TRBV30,CAWSAGLAYNEQFF,TGTGCCTGGAGTGCCGGTTTAGCCTACAATGAGCAGTTCTTC
many,NA,TRBJ2-4,TRBV2,CASSERGGGLPKNIQYF,TGTGCCAGCAGTGAAAGGGGAGGAGGTTTACCCAAAAACATTCAGTACTTC
many,NA,TRBJ2-6,TRBV7-8,CASSPRGTSGANVLTF,TGTGCCAGCTCACCAAGGGGGACATCTGGGGCCAACGTCCTGACTTTC
many,NA,TRBJ1-1,TRBV28,CARRLKGGGLGTEAFF,TGTGCCAGGAGACTTAAAGGGGGGGGGCTGGGTACTGAAGCTTTCTTT
many,NA,TRBJ2-5,TRBV7-8,CASSLSASRETQYF,TGTGCCAGCAGCTTATCGGCTAGCCGAGAGACCCAGTACTTC
NA,NA,TRBJ1-2,TRBV30,CAWSRPAGRGGYTF,TGTGCCTGGAGTCGACCCGCGGGGAGAGGTGGCTACACCTTC